Listed here is a single T cell receptor (beta chain). Its antigen is not identified. ViraFEST expansion of antigen-specific CD4+ T cells with viral peptide pools preceded sequencing. Researchers isolated CD4+ T cells once around 11 days of culture had elapsed. Subjects were given two BNT162b2 or mRNA-1273 vaccine doses. Cultures used approximately 2 million PBMC per well, roughly 9.8 IU/ml IL-2 and roughly 10 ug/ml peptides. The data are from a study of vaccination effects on CD4 cells after COVID-19. Whole-study results and caveats: Common cold coronaviruses were cross-recognized by only 1 of 255 vaccine-induced clones in healthy vaccinees.

Libraries were prepared by immunoSEQ multiplex PCR; TCRdb keeps only in-frame clonotypes and omits some of them. The sample lists about 72,000 clones; over 70% were seen once. Trimming at V came to 3 bases and at J to 8 bases, leaving 1 base not matched to a gene. CDR1 GTSNPN and CDR2 SVGIG come from the germline V gene (reference sequence). The CDR3 totals 13 residues. The rearrangement uses TRBV30 and TRBJ1-6; 10 nucleotides agree with TRBD1. This TCR was sampled from a human donor who received a COVID-19 vaccine. Specimen: CD4+ T cells from PBMCs cultured with HCoV-229E spike peptides, collected after COVID-19 vaccination. The CDR3 is CAWRGQGYSPLHF. The CDR3 region has the DNA TGTGCCTGGAGGGGACAGGGGTATTCACCCCTCCACTTT.